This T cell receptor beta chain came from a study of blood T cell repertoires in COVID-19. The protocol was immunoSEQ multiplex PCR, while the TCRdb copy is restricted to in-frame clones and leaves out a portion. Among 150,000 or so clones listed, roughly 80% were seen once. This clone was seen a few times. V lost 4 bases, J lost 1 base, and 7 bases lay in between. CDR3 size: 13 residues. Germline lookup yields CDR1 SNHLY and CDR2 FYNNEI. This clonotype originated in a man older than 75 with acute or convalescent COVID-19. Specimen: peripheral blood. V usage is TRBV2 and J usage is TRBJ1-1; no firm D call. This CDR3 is CASSGAWNTEAFF. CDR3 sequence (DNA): TGTGCCAGCAGTGGGGCTTGGAACACTGAAGCTTTCTTT.